Presented here are 21 T cell receptor beta chains from one specimen sequenced in a study of vaccination effects on CD4 cells after COVID-19. Their target antigens are unknown. Sequenced by immunoSEQ multiplex PCR; TCRdb stores in-frame clones only, minus some. The data hold over 45,000 clones, with around 67% observed a single time. The authors isolated CD4+ T cells after around nine days of culture. The starting material was CD4+ T cells from PBMCs cultured without peptide, obtained before COVID-19 vaccination. Source of these receptors: a human donor who received a COVID-19 vaccine.

This rearrangement joins TRBV4-1 to TRBJ2-7; 9 bases fit TRBD2. The CDR3 is 15 residues long. Germline trimming cut 2 bases from V and 2 bases from J; bases unmatched to any gene: 4. CDR1 and CDR2 (germline): MGHRA, YSYEKL. The CDR3 DNA is TGCGCCAGCAGCCAACCTCCTAGCGGGGCCTACGAGCAGTACTTC. It yields the protein CASSQPPSGAYEQYF.

The V call is TRBV13, the J call TRBJ2-2; TRBD2 aligns across 12 bases. Germline CDR1 and CDR2: PRHDT and FYEKMQ (reference sequence). CDR3 length: 13 residues. Unmatched junction bases numbered 2, after V lost 5 bases and J lost 10 bases. The CDR3 is CASSRLAGEELFF. CDR3 nucleotides: TGTGCCAGCAGCCGACTAGCGGGAGAGGAGCTGTTTTTT.

The CDR3 region is CASSQSGQNTEAFF. The CDR3 nucleotides are TGTGCCAGCAGCCAATCGGGGCAGAACACTGAAGCTTTCTTT. The J gene is TRBJ1-1, the V gene TRBV16; maybe TRBD1 (5 bases). Germline-derived CDR1 and CDR2 are KGHSY and FQNENV. V lost 0 bases and J 1 base, leaving 6 bases between the germline ends. The CDR3 has 14 residues.

The rearrangement joins TRBV28 to TRBJ1-1; 9 bases fit TRBD1. CDR3 length equals 14 residues. In germline, CDR1 is MDHEN, CDR2 SYDVKM. Losses at the gene ends were 5 bases for V and 11 bases for J; bases not matched to a gene: 12. Here the CDR3 DNA reads TGTGCCAGCAGTACAAGGACAGGGGTTTTGTGGGCTTTCTTT. Its protein product is CASSTRTGVLWAFF.

V gene TRBV6-5 combines with J gene TRBJ2-3, with D perhaps TRBD1 or TRBD2 (5 bases each). Trimming shortened V by 6 bases and J by 7 bases, and 14 bases separated the two germline ends. The CDR3 loop spans 13 amino acids. The germline V gene encodes CDR1 MNHEY and CDR2 SVGAGI. CDR3 loop: CASSREGPHTQYF. DNA of the CDR3: TGTGCCAGCAGCCGCGAGGGACCACATACGCAGTATTTT.

J is TRBJ1-1 and V is TRBV3-1 (or the pseudogene TRBV3-2); D ambiguous. This CDR3 is 13 amino acids long. Trimming stripped 5 bases from V and 0 bases from J, with 7 bases between. CDR1 is LGHDT, CDR2 YNNKEL, per germline (reference sequence). CDR3 loop: CASSRTVNTEAFF. CDR3 DNA: TGTGCCAGCAGCAGGACGGTGAACACTGAAGCTTTCTTT.

This sequence joins TRBV5-1 and TRBJ1-6, with D tentatively TRBD1 (6 bases). CDR1 and CDR2 (germline): SGHRS, YFSETQ. CDR3 size: 15 residues. V was shortened by 0 bases and J by 14 bases, with 18 bases between the two germline ends. In nucleotides, the CDR3 is TGCGCCAGCAGCTTGGTATTCGGGACATCTAGTACCCTCCACTTT. Its translation is CASSLVFGTSSTLHF.

V is TRBV3-1 (or the pseudogene TRBV3-2) and J is TRBJ2-3; 9 bases are shared with TRBD2. The CDR3 contains 15 residues. V shed 1 base and J 5 bases; nucleotides not matched to a gene: 4. Germline V CDR1 and CDR2: LGHDT, YNNKEL (reference sequence). The CDR3: CASSQGVLAGDTQYF. As DNA, the CDR3 is TGTGCCAGCAGCCAAGGGGTACTAGCGGGAGATACGCAGTATTTT.

V and J are TRBV5-6 and TRBJ2-1; D might be TRBD2 (6 bases). The CDR3 extends over 11 amino acids. With 5 bases removed from V and 9 bases from J, the gap between germline ends came to 9 bases. Germline loops: CDR1 SGHDT, CDR2 YYEEEE. The CDR3 protein is CASRGGPEQFF. CDR3 in DNA: TGTGCCAGCAGGGGGGGTCCTGAGCAGTTCTTC.

The rearrangement uses TRBV30 and TRBJ1-4; tentatively, D is TRBD1 (6 bases). Germline V gene sequence: CDR1 GTSNPN, CDR2 SVGIG (reference sequence). Trimming took 3 bases from V and 8 from J, leaving 19 bases between them. CDR3 length: 15 amino acids. The CDR3 bases are TGTGCCTGGAGCCCCATCGGGGGGGCGAGGGAAAAACTGTTTTTT. Protein: CAWSPIGGAREKLFF.

The J gene is TRBJ2-1, the V gene TRBV21-1; the listed D gene, TRBD1, was not tested against the DNA. TRBV21-1 is shown as a pseudogene. CDR3 length equals 18 residues. The CDR3 coding sequence is TGTGCCAGCAGCAAAGTAAAAGAAAGCAGGGGATTAACCAATGAGCAGTTCTTC. Residues: CASSKVKESRGLTNEQFF.

This clone was detected only once. The rearrangement links TRBV7-2 to TRBJ2-1; the D gene is possibly TRBD2 (7 bases). CDR3 length equals 16 residues. Germline CDR1 reads SGHTA; CDR2 reads FQGNSA. The V gene lost 1 base and the J gene lost 7 bases, with 17 bases spanning the gap. CDR3 loop: CASSLGSGGSGNEQFF. CDR3 coding DNA: TGTGCCAGCAGCTTAGGGTCGGGGGGCTCGGGGAATGAGCAGTTCTTC. The variable domain in full, completed from reference TRBV7-2 and TRBJ2-1, reads GAGVSQSPSNKVTEKGKDVELRCDPISGHTALYWYRQSLGQGLEFLIYFQGNSAPDKSGLPSDRFSAERTGGSVSTLTIQRTQQEDSAVYLCASSLGSGGSGNEQFFGPGTRLTVL.

The V call is TRBV10-3, the J call TRBJ1-1; 7 bases line up with TRBD1. CDR3 length: 15 amino acids. The J segment lost 4 bases and the V segment lost 4 bases, leaving 9 bases of the junction unmatched. Germline CDR1 is ENHRY and CDR2 is SYGVKD. The CDR3 region has the DNA TGTGCCATCAGTGCAGCCAGGGGGTTCGGCACTGAAGCTTTCTTT. This sequence encodes CAISAARGFGTEAFF.

The chain links TRBV28 to TRBJ1-5; D is ambiguous. This CDR3 is 12 amino acids long. V lost 6 bases and J 9 bases, leaving 12 bases between the germline ends. CDR1 MDHEN and CDR2 SYDVKM come from the germline V gene. CDR3 residues: CASSRTKRPQHF. The CDR3 nucleotides are TGTGCCAGCAGCCGGACGAAGCGGCCCCAGCATTTT.

The J gene is TRBJ1-1, the V gene TRBV5-1, with D possibly TRBD1 on 5 matching bases. V shed 1 base and J shed 2 bases, with 9 bases lying between them. This CDR3 has 14 amino acids. CDR1 is SGHRS and CDR2 is YFSETQ in the germline V gene. In DNA form, the CDR3 reads TGCGCCAGCAGCTTGAGGGGTCCCAACACTGAAGCTTTCTTT. Protein product: CASSLRGPNTEAFF.

The rearrangement links TRBV7-2 to TRBJ2-7, with D perhaps TRBD1 (5 bases). The CDR3 has 14 amino acids. V lost 5 bases and J 1 base, leaving 12 bases between the germline ends. Germline V gene data show CDR1 as SGHTA and CDR2 as FQGNSA. The CDR3 DNA follows: TGTGCCAGCAGCATACTTCAGGGATCCTACGAGCAGTACTTC. Translation gives CASSILQGSYEQYF.

The CDR3 DNA reads as TGTGCCATCAGCCCAACAGGGAGTGAAGCTTTCTTT. Translated: CAISPTGSEAFF. The chain has TRBV10-3 and TRBJ1-1, with D possibly TRBD1 on 6 matching bases. Trimming left V 6 bases short and J 7 bases short, with 12 bases between. The germline V gene has CDR1 ENHRY and CDR2 SYGVKD. The CDR3 is 12 amino acids.

V gene TRBV6-5 combines with J gene TRBJ2-1; TRBD2 agrees at 10 bases. The CDR3 covers 15 residues. After removal of 6 bases from V and 0 bases from J, the junction contained 2 bases not matched to a gene. CDR1 and CDR2 from the germline V gene are MNHEY and SVGAGI. The CDR3 here is CASSRTSGSYNEQFF. The DNA of the CDR3 is TGTGCCAGCAGCAGGACTAGCGGCTCCTACAATGAGCAGTTCTTC.

In its sample, this clone was seen a few times. The junction differs from germline at one of its ends, possibly a read error. V gene TRBV7-7 combines with J gene TRBJ1-1; unclear D gene. Germline CDR1 reads SSHAT; CDR2 reads FNYEAQ (reference sequence). The CDR3 consists of 13 residues. CDR3 region: CASSLSRNTEAFF. CDR3 sequence (DNA): TGTGCTAGCAGCTTATCCCGTAACACTGAAGCTTTCTTT.

This chain links TRBV21-1 with TRBJ2-4; the D call of TRBD1 is as the table states it, not checked on the DNA. TRBV21-1 is a pseudogene. The CDR3 totals 16 residues. The DNA for the CDR3 is TGTGCCAGCAGCAAATCGAAGGGGGCGACCAAAAACATTCAGTACTTC. Translation gives CASSKSKGATKNIQYF.

This clone has more than one count but fewer than ten. The V and J genes are TRBV11-3 and TRBJ2-2; no clear D. Between the trimmed V and J ends, which lost 5 bases and 5 bases, there was a span of 12 bases. From germline, CDR1 is SGHNT and CDR2 YENEEA. This CDR3 has 14 amino acids. Here the CDR3 DNA reads TGTGCCAGCAGCCCCCCTCTGAATACCGGGGAGCTGTTTTTT. Translating it yields CASSPPLNTGELFF.